The T cell receptor beta chain under discussion was sequenced for a study of cytomegalovirus exposure and HLA in healthy donors. The overall study: Membership in the Caucasian-associated ancestry cluster was found for around 81% of 398 genotyped donors.

As regards this clone: Its specificity is not known.

60 Vbeta and 13 Jbeta primers were used in PCR. Sequencing was performed with immunoSEQ multiplex PCR; in TCRdb, only in-frame clones are kept and a portion is missing. The sample contains 90,000 to 150,000 clones, about 75% of which appear only once. Overall study results and limits: TCR beta sequences reportedly predicted the HLA-A and HLA-B alleles of most subjects accurately. For most TCR beta V segments, an earlier analysis put the productive rate at about 87% or about 30% of the time. The authors later found TCR association rates varying by HLA locus, with DRB1 most and HLA-C fewest.

Trimming left V 3 bases short and J 5 bases short, with 16 bases between. The CDR3 extends over 15 amino acids. Per the germline V gene, CDR1 is KGHSH and CDR2 is LQKENI. This receptor was identified in a woman between 40 and 55 years old in good health and CMV-seropositive. Sequences were obtained from PBMCs. V and J are TRBV18 and TRBJ1-2; a weak D match, TRBD1 (5 bases). The CDR3 DNA follows: TGTGCCAGCTCACCCTCCTACGGACAACAGTATGGCTACACCTTC. It codes for CASSPSYGQQYGYTF. The variable domain in full, with the rest retrieved from reference TRBV18 and TRBJ1-2, is NAGVMQNPRHLVRRRGQEARLRCSPMKGHSHVYWYRQLPEEGLKFMVYLQKENIIDESGMPKERFSAEFPKEGPSILRIQQVVRGDSAAYFCASSPSYGQQYGYTFGSGTRLTVV.